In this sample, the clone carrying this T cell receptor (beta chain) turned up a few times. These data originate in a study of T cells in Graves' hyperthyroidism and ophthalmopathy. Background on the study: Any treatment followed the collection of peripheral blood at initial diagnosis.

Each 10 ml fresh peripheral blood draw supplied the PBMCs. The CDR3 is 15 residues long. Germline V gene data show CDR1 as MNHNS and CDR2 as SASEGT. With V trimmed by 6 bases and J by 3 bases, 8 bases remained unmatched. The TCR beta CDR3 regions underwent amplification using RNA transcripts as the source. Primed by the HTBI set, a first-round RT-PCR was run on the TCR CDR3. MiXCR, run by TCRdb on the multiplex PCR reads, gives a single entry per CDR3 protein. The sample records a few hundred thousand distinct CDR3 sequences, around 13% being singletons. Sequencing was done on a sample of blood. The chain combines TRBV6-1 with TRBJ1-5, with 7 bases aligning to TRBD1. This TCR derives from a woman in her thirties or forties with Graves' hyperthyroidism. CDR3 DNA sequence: TGTGCCAGCAGCTCAACGACAGGGAACAATCAGCCCCAGCATTTT. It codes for CASSSTTGNNQPQHF.